The entry that follows covers one T cell receptor (beta chain) sequence. Its specificity is unknown. One end of the junction varies from germline; a read error may be responsible. This entry is derived from a study of breast tumors, draining lymph nodes, adjacent tissues. From the multiplex PCR reads, TCRdb called clonotypes with MiXCR, one entry per CDR3 protein. The sample lists about 14,000 distinct CDR3 sequences; roughly 57% were seen once. Findings and limits, study-wide: Tumor and nontumor repertoires were significantly more similar in luminal-like than in basal-like breast cancer. Data only fit, rather than demonstrated, lymph node origin of most tumor T cells. Tumors had less TCR diversity than lymph nodes, more than nontumor tissue.

The CDR3 runs to 9 residues. Germline assignment: CDR1 LGHNA and CDR2 YSLEER. This receptor was identified in a female donor with breast cancer. Some clones in this sample may be carry-over from other donors' samples. The gene calls are TRBV4-3 and TRBJ1-5; D remains unclear. The sequencing input was tumor-adjacent breast tissue. The CDR3 DNA reads TGCGCCAGCAGCCAATCCCAACATTTT. Amino acids: CASSQSQHF.